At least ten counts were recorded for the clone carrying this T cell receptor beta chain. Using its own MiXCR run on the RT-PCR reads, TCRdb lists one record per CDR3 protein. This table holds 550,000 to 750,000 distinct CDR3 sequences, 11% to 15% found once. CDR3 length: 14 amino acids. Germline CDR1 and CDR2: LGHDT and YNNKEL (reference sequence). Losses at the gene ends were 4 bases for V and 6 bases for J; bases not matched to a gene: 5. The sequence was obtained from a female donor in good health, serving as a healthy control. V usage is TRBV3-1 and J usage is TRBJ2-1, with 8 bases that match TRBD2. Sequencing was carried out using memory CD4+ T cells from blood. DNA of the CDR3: TGTGCCAGCAGCCCCCGGGAGGGAAGCAATGAGCAGTTCTTC. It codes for CASSPREGSNEQFF.